The 13 T cell receptor beta chains below all came from one sample that was sequenced in a study of CD4+ T cells in melanoma. TCRdb's table, derived via immunoSEQ multiplex PCR, lists solely in-frame clones and lacks some. The sample contains 110,000 to 150,000 clones, roughly 91% of which appear only once. The receptors here all came from a human donor with melanoma.

The chain is built from TRBV7-9 and TRBJ2-1, with D uncertain. Germline lookup yields CDR1 SEHNR and CDR2 FQNEAQ (reference sequence). V was pared by 1 base and J by 6 bases, with 10 bases between. CDR3 size: 14 residues. Here the CDR3 DNA reads TGTGCCAGCAGCTTAGATCGGAGTCTCAATGAGCAGTTCTTC. As protein: CASSLDRSLNEQFF.

The chain uses TRBV5-1 and TRBJ2-1, with no clear D. CDR1 and CDR2 (germline): SGHRS, YFSETQ. The CDR3 runs 15 residues. V was pared by 0 bases and J by 1 base, with 8 bases between. The CDR3 region is CASSLVAVSYNEQFF. The CDR3 DNA is TGCGCCAGCAGCTTGGTCGCGGTGTCCTACAATGAGCAGTTCTTC.

This clone was recorded only once. The chain is built from TRBV11-2 and TRBJ1-3, with TRBD1 as a possible D gene (6 bases). Germline lookup yields CDR1 SGHAT and CDR2 FQNNGV. This CDR3 spans 16 amino acids. V was trimmed by 4 bases and J by 3 bases, leaving 16 bases between them. CDR3 protein: CASSSSYDRSGNTIYF. The CDR3 DNA reads as TGTGCCAGCAGCTCTTCATACGACAGGAGTGGAAACACCATATATTTT. The full variable domain, completed using reference TRBV11-2 and TRBJ1-3, is EAGVAQSPRYKIIEKRQSVAFWCNPISGHATLYWYQQILGQGPKLLIQFQNNGVVDDSQLPKDRFSAERLKGVDSTLKIQPAKLEDSAVYLCASSSSYDRSGNTIYFGEGSWLTVV.

The chain recombines TRBV6-5 with TRBJ1-2; D is unclear. The germline V gene has CDR1 MNHEY and CDR2 SVGAGI. Trimming stripped 0 bases from V and 6 bases from J, with 17 bases between. This CDR3 is built from 16 residues. The CDR3 sequence: CASSYSISFGRHGYTF. For the CDR3, the DNA is TGTGCCAGCAGTTACTCGATATCCTTCGGACGGCATGGCTACACCTTC.

V and J are TRBV30 and TRBJ1-1; 7 bases are shared with TRBD1. The germline CDR1 and CDR2 sequences are GTSNPN and SVGIG (reference sequence). Losses at the gene ends were 5 bases for V and 0 bases for J; bases not matched to a gene: 6. The CDR3 length is 14 residues. DNA of the CDR3: TGTGCCTGGGCGGGACAGATCATGAACACTGAAGCTTTCTTT. Protein product: CAWAGQIMNTEAFF.

The V gene is TRBV30, the J gene TRBJ1-1; possible D gene TRBD1, 6 bases. Trimming took 2 bases from V and 1 from J, leaving 11 bases between them. Germline V lookup: CDR1 GTSNPN, CDR2 SVGIG (reference sequence). The CDR3 consists of 14 residues. The CDR3 DNA follows: TGTGCCTGGAGTCTAGGGGGAGAGAACACTGAAGCTTTCTTT. This sequence encodes CAWSLGGENTEAFF. The full variable domain, its missing parts supplied by reference TRBV30 and TRBJ1-1, is SQTIHQWPATLVQPVGSPLSLECTVEGTSNPNLYWYRQAAGRGLQLLFYSVGIGQISSEVPQNLSASRPQDRQFILSSKKLLLSDSGFYLCAWSLGGENTEAFFGQGTRLTVV.

CDR3 loop: CASSVDRDQPQHF. Written as DNA, the CDR3 is TGCGCCAGCAGCGTGGACAGGGATCAGCCCCAGCATTTT. The rearrangement uses TRBV5-1 and TRBJ1-5; 8 nucleotides line up with TRBD1. The CDR3 is 13 amino acids. Unmatched junction bases numbered 2, after V lost 4 bases and J lost 5 bases. Looked up from germline, CDR1 is SGHRS and CDR2 is YFSETQ.

The chain has TRBV11-2 and TRBJ2-7; D is unresolved. Looked up from germline, CDR1 is SGHAT and CDR2 is FQNNGV. CDR3 length: 14 amino acids. Trimming took 0 bases from V and 2 from J, leaving 8 bases between them. CDR3 DNA sequence: TGTGCCAGCAGCTTAGACCCGGGTGCCTACGAGCAGTACTTC. Translation: CASSLDPGAYEQYF.

The rearrangement links TRBV11-2 to TRBJ2-5; D is unresolved. The germline V gene encodes CDR1 SGHAT and CDR2 FQNNGV. V was trimmed by 1 base and J by 4 bases, leaving 16 bases between them. CDR3 length: 16 residues. The CDR3 DNA reads as TGTGCCAGCAGCTTAGGGTTTTCGGGTGGTGGAGAGACCCAGTACTTC. Protein product: CASSLGFSGGGETQYF.

The rearrangement joins TRBV27 to TRBJ2-7, with D perhaps given as TRBD1 or TRBD2 (6 bases each). The germline V gene has CDR1 MNHEY and CDR2 SMNVEV (reference sequence). The length of the CDR3 is 17 residues. Trimming pared 4 bases from V and 0 bases from J, leaving 19 bases between. The CDR3 region has the DNA TGTGCCAGCAGTTCACCCCGGGAGTGGGGGCACTCCTACGAGCAGTACTTC. This codes for CASSSPREWGHSYEQYF.

The rearrangement joins TRBV7-2 to TRBJ2-1, with 9 bases matching TRBD2. This CDR3 is 15 amino acids long. Germline lookup yields CDR1 SGHTA and CDR2 FQGNSA. V trimming: 2 bases; J trimming: 5 bases; junction bases outside the gene matches: 4. In nucleotides, the CDR3 is TGTGCCAGCAGCTTACTTAGCGGGGGCCACAATGAGCAGTTCTTC. Its protein product is CASSLLSGGHNEQFF.

The chain combines TRBV4-1 with TRBJ1-2; 12 bases are shared with TRBD1. V lost 0 bases to trimming and J lost 8 bases; unmatched junction nucleotides: 7. Germline V gene sequence: CDR1 MGHRA, CDR2 YSYEKL. This CDR3 is built from 16 residues. Written as DNA, the CDR3 is TGCGCCAGCAGCCAAGATGGGACAGGGGGCCGAGGAGGCTACACCTTC. It specifies CASSQDGTGGRGGYTF.

V and J are TRBV2 and TRBJ2-7; D possibly corresponds to TRBD2 (5 bases). Per the germline V gene, CDR1 is SNHLY and CDR2 is FYNNEI. The length of the CDR3 is 15 residues. V was clipped by 6 bases and J by 0 bases, with 15 bases between them. The CDR3 loop reads CASSAPGRGSYEQYF. DNA for the CDR3: TGTGCCAGCAGCGCCCCAGGACGGGGCTCCTACGAGCAGTACTTC.